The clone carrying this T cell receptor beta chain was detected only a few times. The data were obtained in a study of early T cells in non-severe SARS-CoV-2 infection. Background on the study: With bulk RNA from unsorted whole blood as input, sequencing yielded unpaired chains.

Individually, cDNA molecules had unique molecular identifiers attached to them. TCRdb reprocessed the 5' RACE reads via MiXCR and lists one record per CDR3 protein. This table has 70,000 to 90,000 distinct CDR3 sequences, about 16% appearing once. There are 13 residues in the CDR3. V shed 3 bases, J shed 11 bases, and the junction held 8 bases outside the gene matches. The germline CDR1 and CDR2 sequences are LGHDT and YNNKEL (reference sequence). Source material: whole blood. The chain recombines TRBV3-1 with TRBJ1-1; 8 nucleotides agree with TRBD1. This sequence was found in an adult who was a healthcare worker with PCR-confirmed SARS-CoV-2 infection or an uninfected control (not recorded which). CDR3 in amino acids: CASSHLQGAGAFF. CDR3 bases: TGTGCCAGCAGCCATCTTCAGGGGGCGGGGGCTTTCTTT.